These 14 T cell receptor beta chains were all obtained from the same sample, sequenced in a study of a mutant IDH1 vaccine in newly diagnosed glioma. Regarding time point: week 23, last vaccination. The investigators gave 300 ug of mutant IDH1 20-mer peptide in each vaccine dose, together with topical imiquimod. The method was immunoSEQ multiplex PCR; TCRdb's version includes in-frame clones alone and lacks a portion of them. Here the sample spans some 26,000 clones, about four fifths being singletons. What these receptors recognize is not known. Sample: PBMCs, taken from a glioma patient whose treatment included an IDH1 peptide vaccine. The receptors shown here come from a woman aged 30 to 39 with glioma.

This clone was detected only once. The gene calls are TRBV11-2 and TRBJ1-5, with no clear D. The V and J ends lost 5 bases and 0 bases respectively, with 8 bases between them. This CDR3 spans 14 amino acids. Germline CDR1 reads SGHAT; CDR2 reads FQNNGV. For the CDR3, the DNA is TGTGCCAGCAGCGCCGCTGATAGCAATCAGCCCCAGCATTTT. It codes for CASSAADSNQPQHF.

The genes are TRBV2 and TRBJ1-2; the D gene is possibly TRBD1 (5 bases). Deletions cut 2 bases from V and 0 bases from J, with 13 bases between. The CDR3 runs 16 residues. The V gene's germline CDR1 is SNHLY and CDR2 FYNNEI. The CDR3 loop is CASSEFLGAANYGYTF. The CDR3 DNA is TGTGCCAGCAGTGAATTTTTAGGGGCGGCTAACTATGGCTACACCTTC.

The chain recombines TRBV2 with TRBJ1-2; D might be TRBD1 (6 bases). Trimming removed 3 bases from V and 7 bases from J, with 12 bases in between. Germline assignment: CDR1 SNHLY and CDR2 FYNNEI. This CDR3 has 13 residues. CDR3 sequence: CASSEGRGAGYTF. DNA of the CDR3: TGTGCCAGCAGTGAGGGTAGGGGGGCTGGCTACACCTTC.

The gene calls are TRBV2 and TRBJ1-1; possibly TRBD1 for D (5 bases). V was cut by 10 bases and J by 0 bases, with 12 bases left in between. The CDR3 loop spans 13 amino acids. Looked up from germline, CDR1 is SNHLY and CDR2 is FYNNEI. The CDR3 sequence: CATGGAVNTEAFF. The CDR3 bases are TGTGCCACTGGAGGGGCGGTGAACACTGAAGCTTTCTTT.

The rearrangement uses TRBV7-9 and TRBJ1-2, with D uncertain. V was shortened by 8 bases and J by 8 bases, with 18 bases between the two germline ends. The CDR3 runs 13 residues. Germline V lookup: CDR1 SEHNR, CDR2 FQNEAQ (reference sequence). The chain's CDR3 is CASVGGYLGGYTF. The CDR3 DNA reads as TGTGCCAGCGTCGGAGGGTACTTAGGAGGCTACACCTTC.

This clone was recorded a few times. V gene TRBV5-4 combines with J gene TRBJ1-2; 7 nucleotides agree with TRBD1. The J segment lost 8 bases and the V segment lost 4 bases, leaving 8 bases of the junction unmatched. Per germline, CDR1 SGHNT and CDR2 YYREEE (reference sequence). There are 13 residues in the CDR3. The CDR3 DNA reads as TGTGCCAGCAGCAACGACAGGGTAGGAGGCTACACCTTC. Protein: CASSNDRVGGYTF.

V is TRBV2 and J is TRBJ1-1; TRBD1 aligns across 7 bases. Germline trimming cut 5 bases from V and 5 bases from J; bases unmatched to any gene: 8. The CDR3 contains 14 residues. The V gene's germline CDR1 is SNHLY and CDR2 FYNNEI. The CDR3: CASSRQGMVTEAFF. The CDR3 nucleotides read TGTGCCAGCAGTAGACAGGGAATGGTAACTGAAGCTTTCTTT.

This rearrangement joins TRBV5-4 to TRBJ1-2, with 11 bases aligning to TRBD1. The length of the CDR3 is 17 residues. Trimming at V came to 1 base and at J to 6 bases, leaving 11 bases not matched to a gene. CDR1 and CDR2 from the germline V gene are SGHNT and YYREEE (reference sequence). The CDR3 DNA reads TGTGCCAGCAGCTTGTCGTCGTGGACAGGGGGCGAAGATGGCTACACCTTC. This codes for CASSLSSWTGGEDGYTF. Together with reference TRBV5-4 and TRBJ1-2, the CDR3 gives the full variable domain: ETGVTQSPTHLIKTRGQQVTLRCSSQSGHNTVSWYQQALGQGPQFIFQYYREEENGRGNFPPRFSGLQFPNYSSELNVNALELDDSALYLCASSLSSWTGGEDGYTFGSGTRLTVV.

The chain couples TRBV4-1 to TRBJ1-2, with 12 nucleotides matching TRBD1. The CDR3 consists of 17 residues. The junction had 7 bases not matched to a gene; V was cut back by 3 bases and J by 2 bases. Germline CDR1 MGHRA, CDR2 YSYEKL. CDR3 coding DNA: TGCGCCAGCAGCCATGATCCGGGACAGGGGGCCAACTATGGCTACACCTTC. The encoded protein is CASSHDPGQGANYGYTF.

J is TRBJ1-1 and V is TRBV9; D call uncertain. V was clipped by 0 bases and J by 1 base, with 4 bases between them. Germline V gene data show CDR1 as SGDLS and CDR2 as YYNGEE. CDR3 length: 13 amino acids. DNA of the CDR3: TGTGCCAGCAGCGTAGCAGAGAACACTGAAGCTTTCTTT. Residues: CASSVAENTEAFF.

This chain uses TRBV4-1 with TRBJ1-1; perhaps TRBD1 as D (6 bases). The CDR3 is made up of 15 amino acids. V was cut by 3 bases and J by 1 base, with 12 bases left in between. The germline gives CDR1 MGHRA, CDR2 YSYEKL. CDR3 coding DNA: TGCGCCAGCAGCCATGCCCCGGGGGCGAACACTGAAGCTTTCTTT. Residues: CASSHAPGANTEAFF.

The chain joins TRBV9 to TRBJ1-1; the D is unclear. V lost 5 bases and J lost 0, with 5 bases in between. This CDR3 region has 12 residues. Germline CDR1 reads SGDLS; CDR2 reads YYNGEE. The CDR3 DNA reads as TGTGCCAGCAGGGCGTTGAACACTGAAGCTTTCTTT. Encoded protein: CASRALNTEAFF.

Comments on this clone: Being one base from a much bigger clone, this may be a read error. The same CDR3 also results from other DNA sequences found in this sample. The chain links TRBV6-5 to TRBJ1-2; 8 nucleotides agree with TRBD1. This CDR3 is built from 12 residues. Trimming cost V 4 bases and J 6 bases; bases outside gene matches: 1. Looked up from germline, CDR1 is MNHEY and CDR2 is SVGAGI. Here the CDR3 DNA reads TGTGCCAGCAGTTCAGGGGGCGATGGCTACACCTTC. Its protein product is CASSSGGDGYTF.

V is TRBV6-1 and J is TRBJ1-2; D call uncertain. V lost 4 bases, J lost 6 bases, and 15 bases lay in between. The germline CDR1 and CDR2 sequences are MNHNS and SASEGT. The CDR3 extends over 14 amino acids. The CDR3 DNA is TGTGCCAGCAGTGTGCCAGGACCAATCCATGGCTACACCTTC. It is translated as CASSVPGPIHGYTF.